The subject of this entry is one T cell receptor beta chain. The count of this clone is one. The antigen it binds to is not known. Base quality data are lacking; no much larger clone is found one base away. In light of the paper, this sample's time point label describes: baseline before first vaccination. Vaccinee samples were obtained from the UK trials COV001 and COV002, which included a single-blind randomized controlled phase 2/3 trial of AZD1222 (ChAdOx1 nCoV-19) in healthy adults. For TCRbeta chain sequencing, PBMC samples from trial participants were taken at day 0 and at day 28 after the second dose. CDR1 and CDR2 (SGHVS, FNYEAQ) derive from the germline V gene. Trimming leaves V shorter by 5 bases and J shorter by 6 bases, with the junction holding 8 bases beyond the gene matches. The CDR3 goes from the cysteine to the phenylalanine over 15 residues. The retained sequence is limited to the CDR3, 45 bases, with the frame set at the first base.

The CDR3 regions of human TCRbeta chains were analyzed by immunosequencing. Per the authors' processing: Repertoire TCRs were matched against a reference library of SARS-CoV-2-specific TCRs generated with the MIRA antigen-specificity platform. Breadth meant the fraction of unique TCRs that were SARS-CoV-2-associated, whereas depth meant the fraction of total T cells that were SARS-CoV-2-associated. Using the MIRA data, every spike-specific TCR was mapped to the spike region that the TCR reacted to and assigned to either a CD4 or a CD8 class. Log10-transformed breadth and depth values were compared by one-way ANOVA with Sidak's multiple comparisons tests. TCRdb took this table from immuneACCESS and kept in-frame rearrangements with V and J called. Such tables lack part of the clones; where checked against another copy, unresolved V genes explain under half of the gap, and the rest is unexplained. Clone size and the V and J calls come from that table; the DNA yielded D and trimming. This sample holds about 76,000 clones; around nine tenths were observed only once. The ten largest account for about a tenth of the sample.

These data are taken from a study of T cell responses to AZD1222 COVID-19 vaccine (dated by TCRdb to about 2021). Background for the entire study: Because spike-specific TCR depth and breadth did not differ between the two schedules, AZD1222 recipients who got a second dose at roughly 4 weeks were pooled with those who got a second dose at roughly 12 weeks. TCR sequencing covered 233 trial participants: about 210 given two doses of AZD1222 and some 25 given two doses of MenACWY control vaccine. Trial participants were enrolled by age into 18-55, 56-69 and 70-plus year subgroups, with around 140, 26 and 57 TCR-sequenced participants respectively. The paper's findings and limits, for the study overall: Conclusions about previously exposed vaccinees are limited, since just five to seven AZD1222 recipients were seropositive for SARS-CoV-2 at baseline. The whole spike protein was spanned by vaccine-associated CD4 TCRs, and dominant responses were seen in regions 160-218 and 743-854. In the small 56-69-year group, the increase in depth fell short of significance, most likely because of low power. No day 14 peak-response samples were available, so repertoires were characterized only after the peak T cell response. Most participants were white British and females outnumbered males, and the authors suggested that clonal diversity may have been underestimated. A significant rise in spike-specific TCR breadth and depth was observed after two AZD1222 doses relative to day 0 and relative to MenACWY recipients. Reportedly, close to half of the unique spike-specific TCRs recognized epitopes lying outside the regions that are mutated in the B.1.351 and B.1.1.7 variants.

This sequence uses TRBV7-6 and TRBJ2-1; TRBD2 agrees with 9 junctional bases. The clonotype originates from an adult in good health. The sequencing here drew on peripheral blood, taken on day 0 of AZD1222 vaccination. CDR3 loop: CASSRLAGSINEQFF. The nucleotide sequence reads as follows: TGTGCCAGCAGCCGTCTAGCGGGGTCCATCAATGAGCAGTTCTTC. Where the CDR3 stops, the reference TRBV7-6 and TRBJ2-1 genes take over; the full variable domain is GAGVSQSPRYKVTKRGQDVALRCDPISGHVSLYWYRQALGQGPEFLTYFNYEAQQDKSGLPNDRFSAERPEGSISTLTIQRTEQRDSAMYRCASSRLAGSINEQFFGPGTRLTVL.